A single sample is the source of the 28 T cell receptor beta chains below, sequenced in a study of control samples from healthy donors and cancer patients. Libraries were prepared by immunoSEQ multiplex PCR; TCRdb keeps only in-frame clonotypes and omits some of them. The sample consists of fewer than 25,000 clones, 65% to 90% of them appearing once. The sample was PBMCs. These receptors all come from a man aged 55 to 70 with head and neck cancer.

The chain joins TRBV2 to TRBJ2-1; D might be TRBD1 (7 bases). The CDR3 has 16 amino acids. Germline loops: CDR1 SNHLY, CDR2 FYNNEI. The V and J ends lost 1 base and 8 bases respectively, with 18 bases between them. CDR3 in DNA: TGTGCCAGCAGTGAAGTGGGGGGTAGAGGGGGCGATGAGCAGTTCTTC. Translating gives CASSEVGGRGGDEQFF.

The gene calls are TRBV6-1 and TRBJ1-1, with D tentatively TRBD1 (5 bases). The CDR3 runs to 17 residues. Trimming pared 4 bases from V and 4 bases from J, leaving 22 bases between. Germline V gene lookup returns CDR1 MNHNS and CDR2 SASEGT. CDR3 sequence reads: CASSGAPPSRRGTEAFF. Here the CDR3 DNA reads TGTGCCAGCAGTGGAGCACCCCCTTCTAGGAGGGGCACTGAAGCTTTCTTT.

This chain links TRBV14 with TRBJ2-7, with TRBD1 identical over 10 bases. The germline gives CDR1 SGHDN, CDR2 FVKESK. After removal of 4 bases from V and 4 bases from J, the junction contained 7 bases not matched to a gene. The CDR3 contains 15 residues. The CDR3 DNA is TGTGCCAGCAGCCTTACCGGGACAGGGGCTTACGAGCAGTACTTC. This encodes CASSLTGTGAYEQYF.

This clone has just a few counts. The chain couples TRBV7-8 to TRBJ1-5; TRBD1 agrees at 7 bases. Germline V gene lookup returns CDR1 SGHVS and CDR2 FQNEAQ. This CDR3 is built from 16 residues. With 5 bases clipped from V and 0 bases from J, the junction kept 7 bases outside the gene matches. The DNA for the CDR3 is TGTGCCAGCAGCGCCCGGGACAGCTATAGCAATCAGCCCCAGCATTTT. Translating it yields CASSARDSYSNQPQHF.

CDR3 residues: CASSSSRSGTDTQYF. The DNA for the CDR3 is TGCGCCAGCAGCTCTTCCCGGAGTGGCACAGATACGCAGTATTTT. The V call is TRBV5-1, the J call TRBJ2-3; unclear D gene. The germline CDR1 and CDR2 sequences are SGHRS and YFSETQ. Trimming pared 3 bases from V and 1 base from J, leaving 12 bases between. CDR3 length: 15 amino acids. Full variable domain (outside the CDR3, taken from reference TRBV5-1 and TRBJ2-3): KAGVTQTPRYLIKTRGQQVTLSCSPISGHRSVSWYQQTPGQGLQFLFEYFSETQRNKGNFPGRFSGRQFSNSRSEMNVSTLELGDSALYLCASSSSRSGTDTQYFGPGTRLTVL.

The chain employs TRBV4-3 and TRBJ1-1; the match to TRBD1 covers 7 bases. The CDR3 consists of 14 residues. V shed 1 base and J 3 bases; nucleotides not matched to a gene: 2. The germline gives CDR1 LGHNA, CDR2 YSLEER. The CDR3 bases are TGCGCCAGCAGCCAAGGAACAGGGGACACTGAAGCTTTCTTT. It codes for CASSQGTGDTEAFF.

The chain uses TRBV6-2 or TRBV6-3 and TRBJ2-3; possible D gene TRBD2, 6 bases. Germline CDR1 and CDR2: MNHEY and SVGEGT. The CDR3 is 16 amino acids. The V end lost 6 bases, the J end lost 0 bases, and 16 bases lay between the germline ends. The CDR3 DNA follows: TGTGCCAGCAGCACCAGGGACTTCGCTAGCACAGATACGCAGTATTTT. This gives the protein CASSTRDFASTDTQYF.

CDR3 DNA: TGTGCCAGCTCACTGAGGTCCGGGACTAGCGTCGACAATGAGCAGTTCTTC. This gives the protein CASSLRSGTSVDNEQFF. The V call is TRBV18, the J call TRBJ2-1; 10 nucleotides line up with TRBD2. V dropped 4 bases and J dropped 5; count of bases not matched to a gene: 11. The CDR3 contains 17 residues. CDR1 and CDR2 from the germline V gene are KGHSH and LQKENI. Full variable domain (outside the CDR3, taken from reference TRBV18 and TRBJ2-1): NAGVMQNPRHLVRRRGQEARLRCSPMKGHSHVYWYRQLPEEGLKFMVYLQKENIIDESGMPKERFSAEFPKEGPSILRIQQVVRGDSAAYFCASSLRSGTSVDNEQFFGPGTRLTVL.

The CDR3 region has the DNA TGTGCCAGCAGTTACGGACTAGCGGGCTACGCCTACGAGCAGTACTTC. As protein: CASSYGLAGYAYEQYF. The V and J genes are TRBV6-5 and TRBJ2-7; 11 bases fit TRBD2. The trim removed 2 bases at V and 2 bases at J, leaving 5 bases unmatched. The germline V gene has CDR1 MNHEY and CDR2 SVGAGI. CDR3 length: 16 residues.

V is TRBV18 and J is TRBJ2-6; unclear D gene. The V gene lost 2 bases and the J gene lost 2 bases, with 7 bases spanning the gap. Germline loops: CDR1 KGHSH, CDR2 LQKENI. This CDR3 has 15 amino acids. This chain's CDR3 is CASSPLATGANVLTF. The CDR3 DNA is TGTGCCAGCTCACCATTAGCTACTGGGGCCAACGTCCTGACTTTC.

This chain connects TRBV6-1 to TRBJ2-1, with TRBD2 identical over 11 bases. V was clipped by 2 bases and J by 7 bases; unmatched bases: 7. Germline CDR1 reads MNHNS; CDR2 reads SASEGT. This CDR3 contains 16 residues. CDR3 in DNA: TGTGCCAGCAGTGAAATTCTAGCGGGGGGATTGAATGAGCAGTTCTTC. Protein: CASSEILAGGLNEQFF.

The V gene is TRBV13, the J gene TRBJ2-7; 11 nucleotides agree with TRBD2. This CDR3 comprises 14 residues. Looked up from germline, CDR1 is PRHDT and CDR2 is FYEKMQ (reference sequence). V shed 4 bases and J 5 bases; nucleotides not matched to a gene: 4. The CDR3 region has the DNA TGTGCCAGCAGCTCGACTAGCGGGACGCACGAGCAGTACTTC. Its protein is CASSSTSGTHEQYF.

The chain is built from TRBV11-2 and TRBJ2-3, with D possibly being TRBD1 (7 bases). The ends were cut back, 4 bases at V and 7 bases at J, with 18 bases in the middle. Germline CDR1 is SGHAT and CDR2 is FQNNGV. This CDR3 contains 15 residues. The CDR3 sequence: CASSSSPQGGNTQYF. CDR3 nucleotides: TGTGCCAGCAGCTCCTCACCCCAGGGGGGAAATACGCAGTATTTT.

The rearrangement joins TRBV5-1 to TRBJ1-2; a possible D gene is TRBD1 (6 bases). CDR3 length: 13 residues. V was cut by 3 bases and J by 5 bases, with 11 bases left in between. Germline V gene lookup returns CDR1 SGHRS and CDR2 YFSETQ. The CDR3 region is CASSSSGEYGYTF. DNA for the CDR3: TGCGCCAGCAGCTCCTCAGGGGAATATGGCTACACCTTC.

The chain carries TRBV29-1 and TRBJ2-7, with 7 nucleotides matching TRBD1. CDR3 length: 13 amino acids. J gave up 4 bases and V 5 bases, and 8 bases lay outside the gene matches. CDR1 is SQVTM and CDR2 is ANQGSEA in the germline V gene. CDR3 DNA: TGCAGCGTTACCCCGGGACAGACATACGAGCAGTACTTC. Translated: CSVTPGQTYEQYF.

This chain links TRBV5-1 with TRBJ1-1; D ambiguous. CDR1 is SGHRS, CDR2 YFSETQ, per germline. Trimming left V 2 bases short and J 5 bases short, with 10 bases between. CDR3 length: 13 amino acids. The CDR3: CASSFRVGTEAFF. The DNA of the CDR3 is TGCGCCAGCAGCTTCCGGGTTGGGACTGAAGCTTTCTTT.

The chain employs TRBV3-1 (or the pseudogene TRBV3-2) and TRBJ2-5, with D perhaps TRBD1 or TRBD2 (6 bases each). V was trimmed by 5 bases and J by 7 bases, leaving 17 bases between them. CDR3 length: 14 amino acids. Germline values: CDR1 LGHDT, CDR2 YNNKEL (reference sequence). CDR3 in amino acids: CASSKDGGLGTQYF. The CDR3 DNA reads TGTGCCAGCAGCAAGGACGGGGGCCTTGGGACCCAGTACTTC.

This clone came up once. This sequence joins TRBV3-1 (or the pseudogene TRBV3-2) and TRBJ2-2, with a weak D call TRBD1 (6 bases). The CDR3 is 17 residues long. Germline V lookup: CDR1 LGHDT, CDR2 YNNKEL (reference sequence). Trimming left V 0 bases short and J 5 bases short, with 16 bases between. The CDR3 here is CASSQDEGVRGTGELFF. The CDR3 DNA reads as TGTGCCAGCAGCCAAGATGAGGGGGTTAGGGGAACCGGGGAGCTGTTTTTT.

This sequence joins TRBV9 and TRBJ2-1; 9 positions match TRBD1. J gave up 7 bases and V 4 bases, and 9 bases lay outside the gene matches. This CDR3 is built from 15 residues. Germline CDR1 and CDR2: SGDLS and YYNGEE. The CDR3 spells CASSLRTGERNEQFF. The CDR3 nucleotides read TGTGCCAGCAGCTTACGGACAGGGGAGCGGAATGAGCAGTTCTTC.

CDR3 sequence (DNA): TGTGCCAGCAGTGAATCTCTCACGTCCCATGAGCAGTTCTTC. It translates to CASSESLTSHEQFF. The genes are TRBV6-4 and TRBJ2-1, with D hard to call. This CDR3 is 14 amino acids long. The V gene's germline CDR1 is MRHNA and CDR2 SNTAGT. Trimming removed 3 bases from V and 8 bases from J, with 14 bases in between.

In this sample, this clone turned up once. The V gene is TRBV9, the J gene TRBJ2-4; 8 bases match TRBD2. The germline V gene has CDR1 SGDLS and CDR2 YYNGEE. J lost 1 base, V lost 0 bases, and 9 bases had no gene match. The length of the CDR3 is 18 residues. CDR3 DNA sequence: TGTGCCAGCAGCGTAGTCCGGGGGGGCTGCCCCGCCAAAAACATTCAGTACTTC. Translated: CASSVVRGGCPAKNIQYF.

The genes are TRBV11-3 and TRBJ2-5, with a weak D call TRBD1 (6 bases). This CDR3 spans 14 amino acids. The germline gives CDR1 SGHNT, CDR2 YENEEA. V was clipped by 1 base and J by 2 bases, with 8 bases between them. The CDR3 protein is CASSLVRGQETQYF. The CDR3 DNA is TGTGCCAGCAGCTTAGTAAGGGGGCAAGAGACCCAGTACTTC.

The chain joins TRBV19 to TRBJ2-1, with 9 bases matching TRBD1. Germline V gives CDR1 LNHDA, CDR2 SQIVND (reference sequence). V trimming: 6 bases; J trimming: 6 bases; junction bases outside the gene matches: 9. The length of the CDR3 is 15 residues. DNA of the CDR3: TGTGCCAGTAGAGGGGTCGGGACAGGGATCAATGAGCAGTTCTTC. As protein: CASRGVGTGINEQFF.

The J gene is TRBJ2-1, the V gene TRBV4-1; D unclear. The V and J ends lost 1 base and 5 bases respectively, with 6 bases between them. The CDR3 consists of 13 residues. The V gene's germline CDR1 is MGHRA and CDR2 YSYEKL. CDR3 in DNA: TGCGCCAGCAGCCAAGTTGGAGACAATGAGCAGTTCTTC. Translation: CASSQVGDNEQFF.

This clone has more than one count but fewer than ten. The V call is TRBV25-1, the J call TRBJ1-1, with a possible D match to TRBD1 (5 bases). The V end was cut by 5 bases, the J end by 5 bases, with 12 bases between. This CDR3 comprises 13 residues. The germline V gene has CDR1 MGHDK and CDR2 SYGVNS. The CDR3 coding sequence is TGTGCCAGCAGTCCAGGGTGGGATACTGAAGCTTTCTTT. The encoded protein is CASSPGWDTEAFF.

The chain recombines TRBV18 with TRBJ1-4; D is unclear. This CDR3 comprises 13 residues. Germline V lookup: CDR1 KGHSH, CDR2 LQKENI. V lost 2 bases and J lost 3, with 4 bases in between. CDR3 bases: TGTGCCAGCTCACCAATAGCTAATGAAAAACTGTTTTTT. Residues: CASSPIANEKLFF.

The chain employs TRBV16 and TRBJ2-7; 10 bases are shared with TRBD1. J gave up 4 bases and V 2 bases, and 8 bases lay outside the gene matches. Germline V lookup: CDR1 KGHSY, CDR2 FQNENV. This CDR3 comprises 16 residues. CDR3 sequence reads: CASSQNGDRGNYEQYF. CDR3 coding DNA: TGTGCCAGCAGCCAAAACGGGGACAGGGGTAATTACGAGCAGTACTTC.

This sequence joins TRBV27 and TRBJ1-2; no definite D call. The germline CDR1 and CDR2 sequences are MNHEY and SMNVEV (reference sequence). Deletions cut 3 bases from V and 4 bases from J, with 18 bases between. CDR3 size: 16 residues. The CDR3: CASSLSPEAASYGYTF. The CDR3 DNA sequence: TGTGCCAGCAGTTTGAGCCCGGAGGCTGCAAGCTATGGCTACACCTTC.